Shown below are 8 T cell receptor beta chains from a single sample sequenced in a study of identical twins. TCRdb reanalysed the 5' RACE reads using MiXCR and keeps one entry per CDR3 protein. The sample has a few hundred thousand distinct CDR3 sequences, roughly 24% seen once. The same data also contributed to another study, on T cells expressing NK-cell markers.

Material: CD4+ T cells sorted from blood. Every receptor here comes from a woman aged 18-30 years in good health.

The chain carries TRBV5-4 and TRBJ2-2; 8 positions match TRBD2. The CDR3 is made up of 14 amino acids. After removal of 0 bases from V and 6 bases from J, the junction contained 1 base not matched to a gene. The germline V gene has CDR1 SGHNT and CDR2 YYREEE (reference sequence). CDR3: CASSLEAGAGELFF. CDR3 nucleotide sequence: TGTGCCAGCAGCTTGGAAGCGGGGGCCGGGGAGCTGTTTTTT. The entire variable domain, with the rest obtained from reference TRBV5-4 and TRBJ2-2, is as follows: ETGVTQSPTHLIKTRGQQVTLRCSSQSGHNTVSWYQQALGQGPQFIFQYYREEENGRGNFPPRFSGLQFPNYSSELNVNALELDDSALYLCASSLEAGAGELFFGEGSRLTVL.

This clonotype has only a few counts. V usage is TRBV7-2 and J usage is TRBJ2-2, with 8 bases matching TRBD2. The trim removed 2 bases at V and 5 bases at J, leaving 4 bases unmatched. Germline CDR1 and CDR2: SGHTA and FQGNSA. The CDR3 has 15 amino acids. CDR3 in DNA: TGTGCCAGCAGCTTATCTGGCGGGGGGACCGGGGAGCTGTTTTTT. Protein product: CASSLSGGGTGELFF.

This clonotype showed up just a few times. The chain has TRBV12-3 or TRBV12-4 and TRBJ1-1; D gene unclear. The CDR3 sequence is 13 residues long. The V end lost 5 bases, the J end lost 3 bases, and 10 bases lay between the germline ends. The CDR3 coding sequence is TGTGCCAGCAGTCCCGGACTGCACACTGAAGCTTTCTTT. The encoded protein is CASSPGLHTEAFF.

The table lists this clonotype with a few counts. CDR3: CASSYFSGSGRAFYNEQFF. The CDR3 nucleotides read TGTGCCAGCAGTTACTTTTCCGGTAGCGGGAGGGCGTTCTACAATGAGCAGTTCTTC. This chain connects TRBV6-2 or TRBV6-3 to TRBJ2-1; TRBD2 matches at 11 bases. In germline, CDR1 is MNHEY, CDR2 SVGEGT. The CDR3 consists of 19 residues. After removal of 1 base from V and 3 bases from J, the junction contained 11 bases not matched to a gene.

The chain carries TRBV5-6 and TRBJ1-1; a possible D gene is TRBD1 (5 bases). The CDR3 has 15 amino acids. The V gene's germline CDR1 is SGHDT and CDR2 YYEEEE. V lost 4 bases to trimming and J lost 4 bases, with 17 bases between them. The CDR3 spells CASSPVGDLSTEAFF. The CDR3 region has the DNA TGTGCCAGCAGCCCTGTAGGGGATCTTAGCACTGAAGCTTTCTTT.

This clonotype has a handful of counts. CDR3 residues: CASSYSFQNRGRSDTQYF. In nucleotides, the CDR3 is TGTGCCAGCAGTTACTCCTTCCAGAACCGGGGCCGGTCAGATACGCAGTATTTT. The V and J genes are TRBV6-5 and TRBJ2-3; D is possibly TRBD1 or TRBD2 (5 bases each). V lost 0 bases and J lost 4, with 20 bases in between. Per the germline V gene, CDR1 is MNHEY and CDR2 is SVGAGI. This CDR3 region has 18 residues.

The chain employs TRBV20-1 and TRBJ2-7; D is uncertain. Per germline, CDR1 DFQATT and CDR2 SNEGSKA (reference sequence). This CDR3 is built from 11 residues. Trimming shortened V by 6 bases and J by 3 bases, and 9 bases separated the two germline ends. The CDR3 reads CSAHLYYEQYF. In DNA, the CDR3 is TGCAGTGCACACCTCTACTACGAGCAGTACTTC.

This clonotype appeared once. The chain uses TRBV6-1 and TRBJ1-1; D gene ambiguous. Trimming cost V 7 bases and J 0 bases, with 15 bases left between them. The CDR3 spans 15 residues. Germline CDR1 is MNHNS and CDR2 is SASEGT. CDR3 in DNA: TGTGCCAGCATTAAAGCAGGTCTTTTGAACACTGAAGCTTTCTTT. Protein sequence: CASIKAGLLNTEAFF.